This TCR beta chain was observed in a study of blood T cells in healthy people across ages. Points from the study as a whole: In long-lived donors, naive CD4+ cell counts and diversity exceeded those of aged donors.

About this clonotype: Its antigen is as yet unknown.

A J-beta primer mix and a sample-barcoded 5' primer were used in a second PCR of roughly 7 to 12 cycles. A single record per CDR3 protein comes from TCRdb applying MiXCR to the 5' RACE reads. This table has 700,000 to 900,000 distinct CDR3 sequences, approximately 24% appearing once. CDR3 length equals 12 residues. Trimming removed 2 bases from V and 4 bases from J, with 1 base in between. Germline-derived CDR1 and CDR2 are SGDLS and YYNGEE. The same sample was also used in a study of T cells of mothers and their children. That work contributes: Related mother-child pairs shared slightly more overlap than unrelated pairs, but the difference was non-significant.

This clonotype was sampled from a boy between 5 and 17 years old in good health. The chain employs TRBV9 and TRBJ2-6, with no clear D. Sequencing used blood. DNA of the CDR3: TGTGCCAGCAGCGTGGGGGCCAACGTCCTGACTTTC. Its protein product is CASSVGANVLTF.